The clone carrying this T cell receptor (beta chain) was detected only a few times. This sample was included in a study of identical twins. The junction had 6 bases not matched to a gene; V was cut back by 6 bases and J by 3 bases. Germline V gives CDR1 SGDLS, CDR2 YYNGEE. There are 15 residues in the CDR3. In TCRdb, the 5' RACE reads were re-called with MiXCR into one record per CDR3 protein. The profile shows 300,000 to 400,000 distinct CDR3 sequences, about 12% of them singletons. These data were likewise used in another study, on yellow fever vaccine responses in identical twins.

The sample taken for sequencing was CD8+ T cells sorted from blood. The chain employs TRBV9 and TRBJ2-1, with 10 bases identical to TRBD2. The TCR comes from a woman aged 18 to 35 in good health. The CDR3 sequence is CASNNLAGGYNEQFF. DNA for the CDR3: TGTGCCAGCAACAATTTAGCGGGAGGCTACAATGAGCAGTTCTTC.